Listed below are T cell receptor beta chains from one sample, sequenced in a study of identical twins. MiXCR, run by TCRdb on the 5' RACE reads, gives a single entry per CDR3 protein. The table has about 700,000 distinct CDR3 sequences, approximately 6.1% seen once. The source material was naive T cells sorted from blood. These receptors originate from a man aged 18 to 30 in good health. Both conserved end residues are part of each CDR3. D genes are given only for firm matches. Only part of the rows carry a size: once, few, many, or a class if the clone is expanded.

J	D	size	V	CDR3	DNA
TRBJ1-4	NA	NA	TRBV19	CASSRTGTYNEKLFF	TGTGCCAGTAGTAGGACCGGGACGTATAATGAAAAACTGTTTTTT
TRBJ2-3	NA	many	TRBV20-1	CSAGGTDTQYF	TGCAGTGCTGGTGGCACAGATACGCAGTATTTT
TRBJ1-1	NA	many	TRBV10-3	CAIRVGGTEAFF	TGTGCCATCAGAGTAGGAGGCACTGAAGCTTTCTTT
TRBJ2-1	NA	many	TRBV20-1	CSAQAGSSYNEQFF	TGCAGTGCTCAGGCGGGTAGCTCCTACAATGAGCAGTTCTTC
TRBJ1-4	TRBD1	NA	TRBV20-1	CSARDPWDRGEKLFF	TGCAGTGCTAGAGACCCCTGGGACAGGGGCGAAAAACTGTTTTTT
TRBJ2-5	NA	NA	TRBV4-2	CASSQDIRETQYF	TGTGCCAGCAGCCAAGATATCCGGGAGACCCAGTACTTC
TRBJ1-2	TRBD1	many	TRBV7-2	CASSLVIRGGYGYTF	TGTGCCAGCAGCTTAGTGATCAGGGGGGGCTATGGCTACACCTTC
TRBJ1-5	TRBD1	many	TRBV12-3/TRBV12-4	CASSTTGASNQPQHF	TGTGCCAGCAGTACGACAGGGGCTAGCAATCAGCCCCAGCATTTT
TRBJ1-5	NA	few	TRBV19	CASNGRASNQPQHF	TGTGCCAGTAACGGCAGGGCTAGCAATCAGCCCCAGCATTTT
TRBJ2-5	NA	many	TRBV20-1	CSAREKGTVETQYF	TGCAGTGCTAGAGAAAAGGGAACGGTAGAGACCCAGTACTTC
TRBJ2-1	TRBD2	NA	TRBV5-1	CASSPGLAGVGSGEQFF	TGCGCCAGCAGCCCGGGACTAGCGGGAGTGGGATCCGGGGAGCAGTTCTTC
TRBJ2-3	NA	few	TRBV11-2	CASSLARSITDTQYF	TGTGCCAGCAGCTTAGCGCGGAGCATCACAGATACGCAGTATTTT
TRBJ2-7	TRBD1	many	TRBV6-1	CASGQGSEQYF	TGTGCCAGCGGACAGGGTTCCGAGCAGTACTTC
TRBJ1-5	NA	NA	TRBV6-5	CASSYAAGLDNQPQHF	TGTGCCAGCAGTTACGCCGCAGGGTTGGACAATCAGCCCCAGCATTTT
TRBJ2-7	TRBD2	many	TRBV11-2	CASSRTSGILYEQYF	TGTGCCAGCAGCCGGACTAGCGGGATTCTCTACGAGCAGTACTTC
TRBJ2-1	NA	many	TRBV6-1	CASSESLIFYEQFF	TGTGCCAGCAGTGAATCATTAATATTCTATGAGCAGTTCTTC
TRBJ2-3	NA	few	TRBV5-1	CASSLWENTDTQYF	TGCGCCAGCAGCTTGTGGGAGAACACAGATACGCAGTATTTT
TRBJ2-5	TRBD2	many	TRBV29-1	CSVGLAKETQYF	TGCAGCGTTGGACTAGCAAAAGAGACCCAGTACTTC
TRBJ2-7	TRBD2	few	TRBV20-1	CSGRKLAGYEQYF	TGCAGTGGACGGAAACTAGCGGGCTACGAGCAGTACTTC
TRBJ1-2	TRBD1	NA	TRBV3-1	CASSRDRSNYGYTF	TGTGCCAGCAGCCGGGACAGATCTAACTATGGCTACACCTTC
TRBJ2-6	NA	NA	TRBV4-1	CASSQPGRRSGANVLTF	TGCGCCAGCAGCCAACCGGGACGAAGGTCTGGGGCCAACGTCCTGACTTTC
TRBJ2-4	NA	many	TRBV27	CASKGAAKNIQYF	TGTGCCAGCAAAGGCGCTGCCAAAAACATTCAGTACTTC
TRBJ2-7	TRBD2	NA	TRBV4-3	CASSQGLADIYEQYF	TGCGCCAGCAGCCAGGGACTAGCGGATATCTACGAGCAGTACTTC
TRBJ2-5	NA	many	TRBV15	CATSRGTGEGETQYF	TGTGCCACCAGCAGAGGTACAGGGGAGGGGGAGACCCAGTACTTC
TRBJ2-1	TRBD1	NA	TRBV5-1	CASSSPRQGDNEQFF	TGCGCCAGCAGCTCCCCGCGACAGGGGGATAATGAGCAGTTCTTC
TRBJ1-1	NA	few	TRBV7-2	CASSLRVGGVSTEAFF	TGTGCCAGCAGCTTAAGGGTGGGGGGGGTAAGCACTGAAGCTTTCTTT
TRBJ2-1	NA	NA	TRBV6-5	CASSYGSLNEQFF	TGTGCCAGCAGTTACGGCAGCCTGAATGAGCAGTTCTTC
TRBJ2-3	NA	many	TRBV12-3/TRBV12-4	CASSSVSHRVTQYF	TGTGCCAGCAGTTCTGTGAGCCACCGGGTGACGCAGTATTTT
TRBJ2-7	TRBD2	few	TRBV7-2	CASSLRVAGVEQYF	TGTGCCAGCAGCTTAAGAGTAGCGGGAGTAGAGCAGTACTTC